This TCR beta chain was profiled in a study of breast tumors, draining lymph nodes, adjacent tissues. Study-level results: Tumors had less TCR diversity than lymph nodes, more than nontumor tissue.

Via MiXCR, TCRdb re-called the multiplex PCR reads, giving one row per CDR3 protein. Seen here are about 200,000 distinct CDR3 sequences, around a third observed once, and the top ten hold around 4.5%. This CDR3 has 13 amino acids. Germline-derived CDR1 and CDR2 are LNHDA and SQIVND (reference sequence). Trimming stripped 5 bases from V and 6 bases from J, with 13 bases between. A few counts support this clonotype. Its antigen is still unknown. A read error may explain this, as a much larger clone is one base away. This likely comes from a read error, as the CDR3 has no conserved phenylalanine or tryptophan at its end. Samples came from axillary lymph nodes draining the breast cancer.

Sequencing input: axillary lymph node tissue. The rearrangement uses TRBV19 and TRBJ1-2, with D possibly TRBD1 on 6 matching bases. The TCR sequence derives from a female donor with breast cancer. Some clones in this sample may be carry-over from other donors' samples. This CDR3 is CASSLRGIHGYTL. The CDR3 DNA sequence: TGTGCCAGTAGTTTGAGGGGGATCCATGGCTACACCCTC.